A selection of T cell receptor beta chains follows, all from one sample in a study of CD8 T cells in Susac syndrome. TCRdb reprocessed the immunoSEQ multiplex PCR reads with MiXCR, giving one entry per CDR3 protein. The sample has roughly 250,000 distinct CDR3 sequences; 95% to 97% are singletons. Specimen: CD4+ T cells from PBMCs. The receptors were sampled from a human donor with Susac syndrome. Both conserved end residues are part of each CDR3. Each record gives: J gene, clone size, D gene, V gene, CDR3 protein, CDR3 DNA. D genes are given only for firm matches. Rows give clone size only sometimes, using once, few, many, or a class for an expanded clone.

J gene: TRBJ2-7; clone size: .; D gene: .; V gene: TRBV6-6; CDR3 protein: CASSYQADEQYF; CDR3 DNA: TGTGCCAGCAGTTATCAGGCCGACGAGCAGTACTTC
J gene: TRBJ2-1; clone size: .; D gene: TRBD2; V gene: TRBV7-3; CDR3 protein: CASSLRPPASGYNEQFF; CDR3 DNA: TGTGCCAGCAGCTTAAGACCACCGGCTAGCGGCTACAATGAGCAGTTCTTC
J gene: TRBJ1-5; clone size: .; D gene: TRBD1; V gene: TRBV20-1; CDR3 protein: CSARVADRDGQPQHF; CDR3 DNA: TGCAGTGCTAGAGTCGCGGACAGGGATGGTCAGCCCCAGCATTTT
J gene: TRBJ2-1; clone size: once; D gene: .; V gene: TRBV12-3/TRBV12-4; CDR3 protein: CASKRRLDNEQFF; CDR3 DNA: TGTGCCAGCAAGAGGCGGTTAGACAATGAGCAGTTCTTC
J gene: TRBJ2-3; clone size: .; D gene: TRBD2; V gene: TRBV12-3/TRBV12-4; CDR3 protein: CASNPTSGSTDTQYF; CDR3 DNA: TGTGCCAGCAACCCGACTAGCGGGAGCACAGATACGCAGTATTTT
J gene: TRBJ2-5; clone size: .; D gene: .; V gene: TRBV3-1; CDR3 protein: CASSQVPRSETQYF; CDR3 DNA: TGTGCCAGCAGCCAAGTACCCAGATCAGAGACCCAGTACTTC
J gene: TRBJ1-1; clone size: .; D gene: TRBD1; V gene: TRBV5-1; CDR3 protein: CASSSTRQGARNTEAFF; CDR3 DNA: TGCGCCAGCAGCTCCACCAGACAGGGGGCACGGAACACTGAAGCTTTCTTT
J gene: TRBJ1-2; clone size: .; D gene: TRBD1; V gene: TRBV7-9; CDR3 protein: CASSPGTALNYGYTF; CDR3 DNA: TGTGCCAGCAGCCCCGGGACAGCTCTTAACTATGGCTACACCTTC
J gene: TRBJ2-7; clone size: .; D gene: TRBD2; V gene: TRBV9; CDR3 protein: CASSVGATSGSYEQYF; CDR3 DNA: TGTGCCAGCAGCGTAGGAGCCACTAGCGGCTCCTACGAGCAGTACTTC
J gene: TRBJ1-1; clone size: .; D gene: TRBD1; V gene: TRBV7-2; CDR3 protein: CASSSGGKSTEAFF; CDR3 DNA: TGTGCCAGCAGCTCAGGGGGAAAGAGCACTGAAGCTTTCTTT
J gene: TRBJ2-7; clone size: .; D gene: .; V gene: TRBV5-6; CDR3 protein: CASSFPGREQYF; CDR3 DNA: TGTGCCAGCAGCTTCCCGGGGCGGGAGCAGTACTTC
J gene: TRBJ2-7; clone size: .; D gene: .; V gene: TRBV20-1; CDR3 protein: CSARVMNGGASSYEQYF; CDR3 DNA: TGCAGTGCTAGAGTCATGAATGGAGGGGCCAGCTCCTACGAGCAGTACTTC
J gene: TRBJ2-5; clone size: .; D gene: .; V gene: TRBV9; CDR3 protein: CASSVGPVKETQYF; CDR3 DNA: TGTGCCAGCAGCGTAGGTCCAGTTAAAGAGACCCAGTACTTC
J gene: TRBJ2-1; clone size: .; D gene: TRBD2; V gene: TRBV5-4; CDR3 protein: CASSLGLAGFQGDEQFF; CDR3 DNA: TGTGCCAGCAGCTTGGGGCTAGCGGGATTCCAGGGGGATGAGCAGTTCTTC
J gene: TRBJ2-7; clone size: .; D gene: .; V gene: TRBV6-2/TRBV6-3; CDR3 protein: CASSTGYEQYF; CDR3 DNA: TGTGCCAGCAGTACGGGCTACGAGCAGTACTTC
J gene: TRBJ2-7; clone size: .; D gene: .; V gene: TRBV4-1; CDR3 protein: CASSQVSLIYEQYF; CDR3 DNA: TGCGCCAGCAGCCAAGTATCACTGATCTACGAGCAGTACTTC
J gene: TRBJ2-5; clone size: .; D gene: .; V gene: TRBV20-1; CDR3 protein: CSARGEFYQETQYF; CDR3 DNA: TGCAGTGCTAGGGGGGAATTCTACCAAGAGACCCAGTACTTC
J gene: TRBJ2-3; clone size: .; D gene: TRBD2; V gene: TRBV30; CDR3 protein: CAWTSGERPTDTQYF; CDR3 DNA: TGTGCCTGGACTAGCGGGGAACGTCCCACAGATACGCAGTATTTT
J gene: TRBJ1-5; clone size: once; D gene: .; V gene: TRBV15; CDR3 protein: CATSSRTGQQNQPQHF; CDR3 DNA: TGTGCCACCAGCTCGCGGACCGGACAGCAGAATCAGCCCCAGCATTTT
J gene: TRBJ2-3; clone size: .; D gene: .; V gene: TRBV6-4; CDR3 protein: CASSDGWRRYTDTQYF; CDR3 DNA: TGTGCCAGCAGTGACGGCTGGCGGAGATACACAGATACGCAGTATTTT
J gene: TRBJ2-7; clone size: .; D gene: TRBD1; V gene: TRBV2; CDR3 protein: CASRGQDYEQYF; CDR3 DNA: TGTGCCAGCAGGGGACAGGACTACGAGCAGTACTTC
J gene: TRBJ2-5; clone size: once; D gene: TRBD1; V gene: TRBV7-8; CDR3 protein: CASSIPQGAQYF; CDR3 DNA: TGTGCCAGCAGCATTCCCCAGGGGGCCCAGTACTTC
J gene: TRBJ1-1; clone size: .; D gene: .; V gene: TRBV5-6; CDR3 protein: CASSWTRTEAFF; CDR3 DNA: TGTGCCAGCAGCTGGACTAGGACTGAAGCTTTCTTT
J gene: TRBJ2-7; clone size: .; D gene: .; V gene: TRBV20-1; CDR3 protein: CSARDRTRSSYEQYF; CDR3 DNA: TGCAGTGCTAGAGACCGGACAAGAAGCTCCTACGAGCAGTACTTC
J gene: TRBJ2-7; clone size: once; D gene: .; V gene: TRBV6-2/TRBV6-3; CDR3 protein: CASREDGSFYEQYF; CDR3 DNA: TGTGCCAGCAGGGAAGATGGGAGCTTCTACGAGCAGTACTTC
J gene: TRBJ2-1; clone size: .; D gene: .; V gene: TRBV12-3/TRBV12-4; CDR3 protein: CASSRERNYNEQFF; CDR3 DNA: TGTGCCAGCTCCCGAGAGAGGAATTACAATGAGCAGTTCTTC
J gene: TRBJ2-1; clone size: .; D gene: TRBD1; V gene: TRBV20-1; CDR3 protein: CSARDGTGGSLDSYNEQFF; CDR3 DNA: TGCAGTGCTAGAGACGGGACAGGGGGATCCCTAGACTCCTACAATGAGCAGTTCTTC
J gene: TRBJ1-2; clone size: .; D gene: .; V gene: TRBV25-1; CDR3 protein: CASSPPGHYGYTF; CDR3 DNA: TGTGCCAGCAGTCCCCCGGGCCATTATGGCTACACCTTC
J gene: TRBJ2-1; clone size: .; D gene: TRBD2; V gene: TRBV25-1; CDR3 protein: CASSSSGRGDEQFF; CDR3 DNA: TGTGCCAGCAGTTCCAGCGGGAGAGGGGATGAGCAGTTCTTC
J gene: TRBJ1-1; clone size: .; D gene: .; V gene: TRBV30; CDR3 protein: CAWSQRGGRAFF; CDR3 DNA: TGTGCCTGGAGCCAAAGGGGGGGTCGAGCTTTCTTT